The 16 T cell receptor beta chains given below trace back to one sample, sequenced in a study of blood T cell repertoires in COVID-19. The data were produced by immunoSEQ multiplex PCR, yet TCRdb's version contains in-frame clones alone and is incomplete. The repertoire holds about 220,000 clones, 88% seen once, with roughly 2.6% in the top ten. The sequenced material came from PBMCs or T cells enriched from blood (not recorded which). The receptors here all came from a woman in her 30s who had recovered from COVID-19.

V is TRBV6-2 or TRBV6-3 and J is TRBJ1-5, with D perhaps TRBD1 (5 bases). Germline-derived CDR1 and CDR2 are MNHEY and SVGEGT. V was trimmed by 0 bases and J by 6 bases, leaving 9 bases between them. This CDR3 is built from 14 residues. In DNA form, the CDR3 reads TGTGCCAGCAGTTACTCAGGGGTGGCTCAGCCCCAGCATTTT. Translation gives CASSYSGVAQPQHF.

The J gene is TRBJ2-5, the V gene TRBV5-6; TRBD2 agrees at 7 bases. Germline CDR1 reads SGHDT; CDR2 reads YYEEEE. After removal of 3 bases from V and 4 bases from J, the junction contained 6 bases not matched to a gene. The CDR3 covers 14 residues. CDR3 protein: CASSSGLEGETQYF. Written as DNA, the CDR3 is TGTGCCAGCAGCTCCGGACTAGAAGGAGAGACCCAGTACTTC.

The J gene is TRBJ1-2, the V gene TRBV6-4; 7 bases agree with TRBD1. From germline, CDR1 is MRHNA and CDR2 SNTAGT. The length of the CDR3 is 15 residues. The J segment lost 4 bases and the V segment lost 3 bases, leaving 8 bases of the junction unmatched. This chain's CDR3 is CASSEGPGQIYGYTF. CDR3 coding DNA: TGTGCCAGCAGTGAAGGCCCGGGACAGATCTATGGCTACACCTTC.

The gene calls are TRBV5-4 and TRBJ2-3; 10 bases match TRBD2. CDR3 length: 15 residues. Losses at the gene ends were 5 bases for V and 6 bases for J; bases not matched to a gene: 9. CDR1 and CDR2 from the germline V gene are SGHNT and YYREEE (reference sequence). The chain's CDR3 is CASSTAGGPADTQYF. CDR3 sequence (DNA): TGTGCCAGCAGTACAGCGGGGGGGCCGGCGGATACGCAGTATTTT.

The chain employs TRBV5-6 and TRBJ2-1; 10 nucleotides match TRBD1. Trimming at V came to 4 bases and at J to 4 bases, leaving 11 bases not matched to a gene. Germline CDR1 is SGHDT and CDR2 is YYEEEE. The CDR3 is 17 residues long. CDR3 coding DNA: TGTGCCAGCAGCAGAGGGGCCCGGGACAGGGGATACAATGAGCAGTTCTTC. Translated, it gives CASSRGARDRGYNEQFF. Supplemented by reference TRBV5-6 and TRBJ2-1, the full variable domain reads DAGVTQSPTHLIKTRGQQVTLRCSPKSGHDTVSWYQQALGQGPQFIFQYYEEEERQRGNFPDRFSGHQFPNYSSELNVNALLLGDSALYLCASSRGARDRGYNEQFFGPGTRLTVL.

This clone showed up just once. The chain joins TRBV7-9 to TRBJ1-2; D unresolved. Looked up from germline, CDR1 is SEHNR and CDR2 is FQNEAQ (reference sequence). Trimming removed 1 base from V and 6 bases from J, with 6 bases in between. The CDR3 has 12 residues. CDR3 DNA: TGTGCCAGCAGCTTAGAGCCGAATGGCTACACCTTC. It encodes CASSLEPNGYTF.

This clone showed up just a few times. The chain carries TRBV7-8 and TRBJ2-1; D gene uncertain. Germline CDR1 SGHVS, CDR2 FQNEAQ. The CDR3 runs to 15 residues. The germline V and J ends were trimmed by 5 bases and 2 bases, with 13 bases remaining between them. The CDR3 nucleotides read TGTGCCAGCAGCAAAAGCGCGGAAACCTACAATGAGCAGTTCTTC. The encoded protein is CASSKSAETYNEQFF.

The rearrangement uses TRBV7-9 and TRBJ2-1, with 13 bases matching TRBD2. V trimming: 5 bases; J trimming: 7 bases; junction bases outside the gene matches: 11. Germline CDR1 is SEHNR and CDR2 is FQNEAQ (reference sequence). There are 17 residues in the CDR3. CDR3 sequence: CASSRPLAGGLGNEQFF. DNA of the CDR3: TGTGCCAGCAGCCGACCACTAGCGGGGGGGCTAGGTAATGAGCAGTTCTTC.

The CDR3 nucleotides read TGCGCCAGCAGCAAGGGACTAGCACAGAGCTCCTACAATGAGCAGTTCTTC. This codes for CASSKGLAQSSYNEQFF. V usage is TRBV5-1 and J usage is TRBJ2-1; 9 positions match TRBD2. Germline-derived CDR1 and CDR2 are SGHRS and YFSETQ. The V gene end was trimmed by 4 bases and the J gene end by 0 bases; junction bases not matched to a gene: 8. The CDR3 has 17 amino acids.

The CDR3 DNA is TGTGCCAGCAGCTTTCGGGGGGCTGAGCAGTACTTC. Protein: CASSFRGAEQYF. J is TRBJ2-7 and V is TRBV7-6; possibly TRBD2 for D (7 bases). V lost 3 bases, J lost 7 bases, and 10 bases lay in between. CDR1 and CDR2 from the germline V gene are SGHVS and FNYEAQ. This CDR3 spans 12 amino acids.

This rearrangement joins TRBV9 to TRBJ1-6, with TRBD1 as a possible D gene (5 bases). Trimming removed 0 bases from V and 6 bases from J, with 16 bases in between. This CDR3 spans 17 amino acids. The germline CDR1 and CDR2 sequences are SGDLS and YYNGEE. This CDR3 reads CASSVDPLRGGNSPLHF. As DNA, the CDR3 is TGTGCCAGCAGCGTAGACCCTCTCCGGGGGGGTAATTCACCCCTCCACTTT.

The chain links TRBV11-2 to TRBJ2-7; 10 positions agree with TRBD1. Germline values: CDR1 SGHAT, CDR2 FQNNGV. The V segment lost 1 base and the J segment 4 bases; nucleotides outside the gene matches: 1. The CDR3 is made up of 14 amino acids. The CDR3 nucleotides are TGTGCCAGCAGCTTAGGGGACAGGGGATACGAGCAGTACTTC. It is translated as CASSLGDRGYEQYF.

This clone is a singleton in its sample. V is TRBV2 and J is TRBJ2-7, with 11 bases fitting TRBD1. Germline lookup yields CDR1 SNHLY and CDR2 FYNNEI. The V segment lost 6 bases and the J segment 5 bases; nucleotides outside the gene matches: 3. CDR3 length equals 13 residues. The CDR3: CASRRGQGDEQYF. CDR3 bases: TGTGCCAGCAGGAGGGGACAGGGGGACGAGCAGTACTTC.

V is TRBV18 and J is TRBJ1-3, with D maybe TRBD1 (5 bases). The germline V and J ends were trimmed by 3 bases and 2 bases, with 14 bases remaining between them. The CDR3 has 16 amino acids. The germline CDR1 and CDR2 sequences are KGHSH and LQKENI. CDR3 sequence reads: CASSPIQGPPGNTIYF. In DNA form, the CDR3 reads TGTGCCAGCTCACCTATCCAGGGCCCTCCTGGAAACACCATATATTTT.

The chain uses TRBV2 and TRBJ1-1; D unresolved. The germline gives CDR1 SNHLY, CDR2 FYNNEI. CDR3 length: 14 amino acids. The V end was cut by 1 base, the J end by 0 bases, with 6 bases between. Written as DNA, the CDR3 is TGTGCCAGCAGTGAAGTTACAGTGAACACTGAAGCTTTCTTT. Its translation is CASSEVTVNTEAFF.

This clone has just one count. The chain has TRBV7-9 and TRBJ1-5, with D possibly being TRBD1 (6 bases). Trimming took 6 bases from V and 4 from J, leaving 13 bases between them. This CDR3 has 14 residues. Germline-derived CDR1 and CDR2 are SEHNR and FQNEAQ (reference sequence). In DNA, the CDR3 is TGTGCCAGCAGTTTCTCAGGGGAAAATCAGCCCCAGCATTTT. It codes for CASSFSGENQPQHF.